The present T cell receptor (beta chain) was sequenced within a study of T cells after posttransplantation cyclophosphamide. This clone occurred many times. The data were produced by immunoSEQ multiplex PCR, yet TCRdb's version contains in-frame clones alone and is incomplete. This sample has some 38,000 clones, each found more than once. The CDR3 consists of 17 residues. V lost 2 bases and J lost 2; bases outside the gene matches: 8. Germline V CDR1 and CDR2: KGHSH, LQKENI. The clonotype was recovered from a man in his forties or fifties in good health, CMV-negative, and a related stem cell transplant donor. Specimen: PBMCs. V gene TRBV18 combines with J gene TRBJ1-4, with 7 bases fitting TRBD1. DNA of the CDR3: TGTGCCAGCTCACCAAGGTCGTCGACAGGGACTAATGAAAAACTGTTTTTT. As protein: CASSPRSSTGTNEKLFF.